A selection of T cell receptor beta chains follows, all from one sample in a study of blood T cell repertoires in COVID-19. The repertoire was sequenced with immunoSEQ multiplex PCR; TCRdb's copy has only in-frame clones and lacks some. The sample yields approximately 360,000 clones, around 87% seen once. Sequencing input: PBMCs or T cells enriched from blood (not recorded which). These receptors were collected from a man aged 35-49 years in a cohort exposed to, infected with or recovered from COVID-19 (not recorded which). Both conserved end residues are trimmed from each CDR3.

v_gene,CDR3aa
TRBV11-2,ASSLEEGGYTDTQY
TRBV27,ASSFSGRVWDEQY
TRBV19,ASRRTAADQPQH
TRBV7-8,ASSLVLGIGVSYEQY
TRBV25-1,ASSEYKGTGVGSPLH
TRBV2,ASLQPPSGANVLT
TRBV15,ATRGSKAGANVLT
TRBV2,ASSREGGGTEAF
TRBV28,ASRTGQPREQY
TRBV24-1,ATSTQGETQY
TRBV29-1,SVEKGTSGRGEQF
TRBV19,ASSIWGRNQPQH
TRBV2,ASKGVQGGSGNTIY
TRBV7-6,ASSRGGDMNTEAF
TRBV12-2,ASRLLRKAGGTGDTQY
TRBV14,ASSQRETQY
TRBV5-1,ASSLGDRQPQH
TRBV28,ASTKKRDEQF
TRBV6-5,ASSAGWGNTGELF
TRBV7-2,ASSFAGGGGELF
TRBV10-1,ASSEGGKETQY
TRBV6-5,ASSYGTGVQPQH
TRBV29-1,SVGEGDDQPQH
TRBV28,ASSLTSPGSYEQY
TRBV10-2,ASRVAGAADTGELF
TRBV18,ASSPSLAGAQTGELF
TRBV13,ASSFRSGANVLT
TRBV19,ASRLAGNNEQF
TRBV5-1,ASSLDTSYEQY
TRBV5-5,ASSLTRLAPTDTQY
TRBV2,ASSEGTGGFETQY
TRBV6-1,ASSESRGLDGYT
TRBV9,ASSSRTSGYNERQF
TRBV4-1,ASSLYWGTGSTDTQY
TRBV5-5,ASSYRQGGYEQY
TRBV2,ASSEWQGRGYT
TRBV15,ATSRVTGNNEQY
TRBV5-1,ASSWTVPYEQY
TRBV19,ASSSSGRTDTQY
TRBV30,AWSTGESNQPQH
TRBV25-1,ASSGGTSGMSDTQY
TRBV19,ASSIEGQGSNQPQH
TRBV2,ASFRDPNIRSSYEQY
TRBV18,ASSPRPEIPGELF
TRBV9,ASSVGVGGGYGYT
TRBV28,ASSSPGGNSYEQY
TRBV21-1,ASDTSGRPPFYNEQF
TRBV29-1,SALGQTHEQF
TRBV15,ATSRDRDSGRPSYNEQF
TRBV6-1,ASSAMGREGSFSYEQY
TRBV15,ATSRRLAGPYEQY
TRBV5-1,ASSLGDTGRDGYT
TRBV3-1/TRBV3-2,ASSQDPGTQPQH
TRBV5-1,ASSSIADYEQY
TRBV24-1,ATSDPGNTGELF